This T cell receptor beta chain stems from a study of cytomegalovirus exposure and HLA in healthy donors. Study observations and caveats: Cytomegalovirus association was assigned to over 150 TCR beta chains.

The sample holds a few counts of this clone. Its antigen is as yet unknown. Trimming stripped 0 bases from V and 4 bases from J, with 9 bases between. The CDR3 extends over 14 amino acids. Per the germline V gene, CDR1 is SGDLS and CDR2 is YYNGEE. The study ran its PCR with 60 Vbeta and 13 Jbeta primers. Assay used: immunoSEQ multiplex PCR; TCRdb lists only in-frame clones, some missing. The table includes about 200,000 clones, about 70% detected once. The chain employs TRBV9 and TRBJ2-3; no definite D call. This clonotype was sampled from a woman in her 30s in good health and CMV-seronegative. The specimen was PBMCs. CDR3 in DNA: TGTGCCAGCAGCGTAGTTCCAACTCCAGATACGCAGTATTTT. Translated, it gives CASSVVPTPDTQYF.